This T cell receptor beta chain was sequenced during a study of tumor-infiltrating lymphocytes in primary liver carcinoma. Overall study findings and caveats: Tumor-blood pairs (like tumor-adjacent pairs) overlapped less than tumor region pairs did.

A constant-region primer primed TCR beta cDNA synthesis from 500 to 550 ng of total RNA. Generation of the TCR beta libraries relied on three nested multiplex PCR rounds using slightly modified ARM-PCR. The first two PCR rounds used TRBV1-TRBV30 primers with a Cbeta primer, 10 cycles each. TCRdb ran MiXCR on the multiplex PCR reads and lists one entry per CDR3 protein. Of approximately 76,000 distinct CDR3 sequences in the sample, about 70% are singletons; the top ten hold roughly an eighth. Unsorted bulk tissue, roughly 20-33 mg of it, served as the source for co-extraction of RNA and DNA. On this clonotype itself: Antigen: not known. A junction boundary mismatches the germline segment, possibly from a read error.

The length of the CDR3 is 15 residues. CDR1 is SGHAT, CDR2 FQNNGV, per germline. V is TRBV11-2 and J is TRBJ2-3; D may be TRBD2 (6 bases). This clonotype originated in a woman aged 55-69 years with primary liver carcinoma and hepatitis B virus infection. The source material was liver tumor tissue from sampling region 4. Subset here: tumor region T4, right-lateral pole. CDR3 DNA: TGTGACAGCAGCTGGCTGGCGGGATACGCAGATATGCAGTATTTT. It encodes CDSSWLAGYADMQYF.